Listed here are 18 T cell receptor beta chains from one sample, sequenced in a study of T cell clonotyping in hematopoietic cell transplantation. Generated by immunoSEQ multiplex PCR, the TCRdb table keeps only in-frame clones and is missing some. Of roughly 30,000 clones detected, about 94% appear once; the ten largest clones hold roughly 10%. The source was PBMCs, collected 100 days after allogeneic stem cell transplant. The source is a female patient aged 50-65 years who had an allogeneic stem cell transplant from a related donor, so the T cells may come from the graft donor. Some clones in this sample may be carry-over from other donors' samples.

The CDR3 region has the DNA TGTGCCAGCAGCCGGGAACCTTTGGAGACCCAGTACTTC. Translation: CASSREPLETQYF. V and J are TRBV13 and TRBJ2-5; tentatively, D is TRBD2 (5 bases). Germline values: CDR1 PRHDT, CDR2 FYEKMQ (reference sequence). Trimming cost V 5 bases and J 5 bases, with 12 bases left between them. The CDR3 totals 13 residues.

The rearrangement links TRBV11-2 to TRBJ1-2, with TRBD1 as a possible D gene (5 bases). The CDR3 loop spans 12 amino acids. Germline V lookup: CDR1 SGHAT, CDR2 FQNNGV. The V end lost 1 base, the J end lost 7 bases, and 7 bases lay between the germline ends. CDR3 in DNA: TGTGCCAGCAGCTTAGTAGGGGTTGGCTACACCTTC. This translates into CASSLVGVGYTF.

The CDR3, as DNA: TGTGCCATCAGTGAGTTGGGACAGTTCCAAGAGACCCAGTACTTC. This encodes CAISELGQFQETQYF. The chain has TRBV10-3 and TRBJ2-5; TRBD1 agrees at 7 bases. CDR1 is ENHRY and CDR2 is SYGVKD in the germline V gene. After removal of 1 base from V and 1 base from J, the junction contained 3 bases not matched to a gene. CDR3 length: 15 amino acids.

The chain carries TRBV7-6 and TRBJ2-1; maybe TRBD1 (5 bases). The CDR3 contains 16 residues. Deletions cut 3 bases from V and 2 bases from J, with 14 bases between. From germline, CDR1 is SGHVS and CDR2 FNYEAQ. The CDR3 loop is CASSFRVGRPYNEQFF. The CDR3 DNA is TGTGCCAGCAGCTTCAGGGTTGGAAGACCCTACAATGAGCAGTTCTTC.

Written as DNA, the CDR3 is TGTGCCAGCAGCGCGTCCCGACAGGGGGGGACTGAAGCTTTCTTT. It codes for CASSASRQGGTEAFF. The chain carries TRBV9 and TRBJ1-1, with 9 bases matching TRBD1. Germline loops: CDR1 SGDLS, CDR2 YYNGEE. The CDR3 extends over 15 amino acids. Trimming took 3 bases from V and 5 from J; bases not matched to a gene: 8.

The chain couples TRBV4-2 to TRBJ1-4; TRBD1 matches at 8 bases. The V segment lost 0 bases and the J segment 0 bases; nucleotides outside the gene matches: 18. Looked up from germline, CDR1 is LGHNA and CDR2 is YNFKEQ. This CDR3 is 22 amino acids long. The CDR3 spells CASSQDLTLLGDRLSTNEKLFF. In DNA, the CDR3 is TGTGCCAGCAGCCAAGATCTCACCCTCTTGGGGGACAGGCTCTCAACTAATGAAAAACTGTTTTTT.

The chain joins TRBV4-1 to TRBJ1-1; D unresolved. CDR1 is MGHRA and CDR2 is YSYEKL in the germline V gene. The length of the CDR3 is 14 residues. Between the trimmed V and J ends, which lost 6 bases and 0 bases, there was a span of 11 bases. The CDR3 spells CASRGTLLNTEAFF. The DNA for the CDR3 is TGCGCCAGCAGGGGTACCTTATTGAACACTGAAGCTTTCTTT.

This chain uses TRBV6-7 with TRBJ1-2, with no clear D. TRBV6-7 is annotated as an ORF whose role is uncertain. The CDR3 totals 17 residues. Trimming took 1 base from V and 3 from J, leaving 18 bases between them. The CDR3 DNA is TGTGCCAGCAGTTACTGGGATTCTTCAGGCCTTGACTATGGCTACACCTTC. Amino acid sequence: CASSYWDSSGLDYGYTF.

This clone was detected once. The V call is TRBV5-6, the J call TRBJ1-2, with D hard to call. CDR3 length: 13 amino acids. V was trimmed by 0 bases and J by 5 bases, leaving 8 bases between them. Per the germline V gene, CDR1 is SGHDT and CDR2 is YYEEEE. CDR3 in DNA: TGTGCCAGCAGCTTGGTAGCACAGTATGGCTACACCTTC. Its protein is CASSLVAQYGYTF.

This clone came up once. V usage is TRBV6-1 and J usage is TRBJ2-1, with 7 bases aligning to TRBD2. The CDR3 is 13 residues long. The V gene's germline CDR1 is MNHNS and CDR2 SASEGT. Losses at the gene ends were 8 bases for V and 0 bases for J; bases not matched to a gene: 1. CDR3 protein: CASRTSSYNEQFF. CDR3 sequence (DNA): TGTGCCAGCCGGACTAGCTCCTACAATGAGCAGTTCTTC.

This clone appeared a single time. The J gene is TRBJ2-5, the V gene TRBV2; TRBD2 aligns across 8 bases. This CDR3 has 16 residues. The germline gives CDR1 SNHLY, CDR2 FYNNEI. The junction had 8 bases not matched to a gene; V was cut back by 4 bases and J by 1 base. CDR3 protein: CASSGGGGFFQETQYF. For the CDR3, the DNA is TGTGCCAGCAGTGGAGGCGGGGGGTTCTTCCAAGAGACCCAGTACTTC.

For the CDR3, the DNA is TGTGCCAGCAGCCGACTGGGGAGCTCCTACGAGCAGTACTTC. This encodes CASSRLGSSYEQYF. The chain carries TRBV7-6 and TRBJ2-7; D may be TRBD2 (5 bases). V lost 5 bases to trimming and J lost 0 bases, with 11 bases between them. Germline V gene lookup returns CDR1 SGHVS and CDR2 FNYEAQ. CDR3 length equals 14 residues.

V is TRBV11-3 and J is TRBJ2-2; D is possibly TRBD1 or TRBD2 (6 bases each). This CDR3 has 15 residues. CDR1 and CDR2 from the germline V gene are SGHNT and YENEEA. Trimming left V 3 bases short and J 4 bases short, with 12 bases between. The DNA for the CDR3 is TGTGCCAGCAGCTTGGGGGGCCGACCCACCGGGGAGCTGTTTTTT. Translation: CASSLGGRPTGELFF.

Points on this clone: The sample has other DNA sequences that encode this CDR3 too. V usage is TRBV29-1 and J usage is TRBJ1-1; D is perhaps TRBD1 (5 bases). V was shortened by 3 bases and J by 0 bases, with 5 bases between the two germline ends. The CDR3 consists of 12 residues. Germline V CDR1 and CDR2: SQVTM, ANQGSEA. The DNA for the CDR3 is TGCAGCGTTGAGGGGGTGAACACTGAAGCTTTCTTT. Its protein is CSVEGVNTEAFF.

V usage is TRBV11-2 and J usage is TRBJ2-1, with D possibly matching TRBD2 (5 bases). The length of the CDR3 is 14 residues. V dropped 1 base and J dropped 9 bases, with 13 bases sitting between them. The germline CDR1 and CDR2 sequences are SGHAT and FQNNGV. The CDR3 DNA reads TGTGCCAGCAGCTTAGCGGGGATGACAATTGAGCAGTTCTTC. It is translated as CASSLAGMTIEQFF.

V is TRBV29-1 and J is TRBJ2-7; no reliable D call. Germline lookup yields CDR1 SQVTM and CDR2 ANQGSEA. CDR3 length: 12 amino acids. Between the trimmed V and J ends, which lost 4 bases and 4 bases, there was a span of 11 bases. The CDR3 DNA sequence: TGCAGCGTTGTGCGCAGAATTTACGAGCAGTACTTC. Translating it yields CSVVRRIYEQYF.

The J gene is TRBJ2-7, the V gene TRBV7-9; 7 positions agree with TRBD1. Per germline, CDR1 SEHNR and CDR2 FQNEAQ (reference sequence). This CDR3 is 15 amino acids long. V lost 1 base, J lost 0 bases, and 3 bases stayed unmatched. CDR3 DNA sequence: TGTGCCAGCAGCTTAGTCGGGACAGTCTCCTACGAGCAGTACTTC. Translating gives CASSLVGTVSYEQYF.

The chain combines TRBV10-2 with TRBJ1-5, with D uncertain. Germline V lookup: CDR1 WSHSY, CDR2 SAAADI. The CDR3 loop spans 14 amino acids. The ends were cut back, 7 bases at V and 5 bases at J, with 15 bases in the middle. In DNA, the CDR3 is TGCGCCAGCAAAATCACGGGATTTGATCAGCCCCAGCATTTT. Residues: CASKITGFDQPQHF.